A single sample is the source of the 7 T cell receptor beta chains below, sequenced in a study of CD8 T cells in acute hepatitis C reinfection. Libraries were prepared by immunoSEQ multiplex PCR; TCRdb keeps only in-frame clonotypes and omits some of them. Of around 36,000 clones listed, approximately 83% are singletons. Time point here: naive CD8 control sorted from an acute-time-point sample. The sequenced sample was naive CD8+ T cells from PBMCs. The source is a woman aged 18 to 35 who spontaneously cleared hepatitis C infection.

This clone was recorded once. The genes are TRBV9 and TRBJ1-1; D call uncertain. From germline, CDR1 is SGDLS and CDR2 YYNGEE. Trimming took 4 bases from V and 5 from J, leaving 12 bases between them. The CDR3 covers 13 residues. The chain's CDR3 is CASSQAERTEAFF. The CDR3 DNA reads as TGTGCCAGCAGCCAGGCGGAGCGGACTGAAGCTTTCTTT.

Details on this clone: Other DNA sequences in this sample translate to the same CDR3. The V gene is TRBV5-4, the J gene TRBJ2-7; no reliable D call. The germline V gene has CDR1 SGHNT and CDR2 YYREEE (reference sequence). V lost 4 bases and J 0 bases, leaving 11 bases between the germline ends. The CDR3 is made up of 14 amino acids. CDR3 region: CASSLSGSSYEQYF. The CDR3 DNA reads as TGTGCCAGCAGCCTCTCCGGAAGCTCCTACGAGCAGTACTTC.

The chain uses TRBV27 and TRBJ2-5; D not resolved. Looked up from germline, CDR1 is MNHEY and CDR2 is SMNVEV (reference sequence). V lost 6 bases and J 5 bases, leaving 7 bases between the germline ends. The CDR3 contains 11 residues. The DNA for the CDR3 is TGTGCCAGCAGGGGTGGGGAGACCCAGTACTTC. Translated: CASRGGETQYF.

This clone appeared a single time. This chain links TRBV28 with TRBJ1-1; D unclear. This CDR3 has 16 amino acids. Germline V gives CDR1 MDHEN, CDR2 SYDVKM. Trimming took 3 bases from V and 2 from J, leaving 16 bases between them. CDR3 sequence reads: CASSFRAGGSNTEAFF. CDR3 sequence (DNA): TGTGCCAGCAGTTTTCGGGCAGGTGGGAGTAACACTGAAGCTTTCTTT.

The chain carries TRBV19 and TRBJ1-1; unclear D gene. This CDR3 has 15 residues. Germline V lookup: CDR1 LNHDA, CDR2 SQIVND (reference sequence). The ends were cut back, 1 base at V and 0 bases at J, with 9 bases in the middle. The CDR3 region has the DNA TGTGCCAGTAGTATAGGTTTCCCGTTGAACACTGAAGCTTTCTTT. Its translation is CASSIGFPLNTEAFF.

V is TRBV15 and J is TRBJ2-3; tentatively, D is TRBD1 (5 bases). Per the germline V gene, CDR1 is LNHNV and CDR2 is YYDKDF (reference sequence). The CDR3 is 14 amino acids. Deletions cut 2 bases from V and 2 bases from J, with 8 bases between. Here the CDR3 reads CATSRNGHTDTQYF. CDR3 DNA sequence: TGTGCCACCAGCAGAAATGGACACACAGATACGCAGTATTTT.

This sequence joins TRBV9 and TRBJ2-5; 10 nucleotides align to TRBD2. CDR1 and CDR2 from the germline V gene are SGDLS and YYNGEE. Germline trimming cut 0 bases from V and 1 base from J; bases unmatched to any gene: 6. The CDR3 runs to 17 residues. CDR3 residues: CASSVVGAGGVQETQYF. The CDR3 DNA reads TGTGCCAGCAGCGTAGTAGGAGCGGGAGGGGTCCAAGAGACCCAGTACTTC.